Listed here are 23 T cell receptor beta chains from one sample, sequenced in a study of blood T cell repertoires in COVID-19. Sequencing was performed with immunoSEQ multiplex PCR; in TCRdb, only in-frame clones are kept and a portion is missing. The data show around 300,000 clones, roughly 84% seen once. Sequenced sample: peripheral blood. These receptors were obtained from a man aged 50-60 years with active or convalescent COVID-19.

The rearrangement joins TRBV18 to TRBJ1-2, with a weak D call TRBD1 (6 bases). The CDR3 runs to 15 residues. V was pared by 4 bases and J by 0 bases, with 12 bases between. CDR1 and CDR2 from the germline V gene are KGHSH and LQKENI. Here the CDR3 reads CASSLSTGSNYGYTF. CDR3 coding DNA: TGTGCCAGCTCACTGTCGACAGGTTCTAACTATGGCTACACCTTC.

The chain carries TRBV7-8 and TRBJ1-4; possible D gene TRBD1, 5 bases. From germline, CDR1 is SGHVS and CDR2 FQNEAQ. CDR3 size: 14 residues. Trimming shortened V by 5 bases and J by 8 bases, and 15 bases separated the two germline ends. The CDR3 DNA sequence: TGTGCCAGCAGCCCCAGGGTAGGGTCGGAAAAACTGTTTTTT. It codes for CASSPRVGSEKLFF.

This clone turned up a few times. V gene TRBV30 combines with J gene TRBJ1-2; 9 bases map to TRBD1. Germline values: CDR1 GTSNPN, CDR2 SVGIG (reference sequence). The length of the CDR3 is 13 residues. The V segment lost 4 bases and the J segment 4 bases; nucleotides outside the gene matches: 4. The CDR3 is CAWTPDRGYGYTF. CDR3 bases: TGTGCCTGGACCCCGGACAGGGGCTATGGCTACACCTTC.

The DNA of the CDR3 is TGTGCCAGCAGCGACAGCGGAAACTCCTACAATGAGCAGTTCTTC. The encoded protein is CASSDSGNSYNEQFF. The V gene is TRBV9, the J gene TRBJ2-1, with D maybe TRBD2 (5 bases). Germline assignment: CDR1 SGDLS and CDR2 YYNGEE. With 3 bases removed from V and 0 bases from J, the gap between germline ends came to 10 bases. This CDR3 is built from 15 residues.

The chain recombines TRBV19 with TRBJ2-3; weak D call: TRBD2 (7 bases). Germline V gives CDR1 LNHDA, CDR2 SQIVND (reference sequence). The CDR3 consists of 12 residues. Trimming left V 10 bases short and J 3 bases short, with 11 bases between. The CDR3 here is CATKGGTDTQYF. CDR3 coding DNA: TGTGCCACCAAGGGGGGGACAGATACGCAGTATTTT. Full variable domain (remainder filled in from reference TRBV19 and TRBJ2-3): DGGITQSPKYLFRKEGQNVTLSCEQNLNHDAMYWYRQDPGQGLRLIYYSQIVNDFQKGDIAEGYSVSREKKESFPLTVTSAQKNPTAFYLCATKGGTDTQYFGPGTRLTVL.

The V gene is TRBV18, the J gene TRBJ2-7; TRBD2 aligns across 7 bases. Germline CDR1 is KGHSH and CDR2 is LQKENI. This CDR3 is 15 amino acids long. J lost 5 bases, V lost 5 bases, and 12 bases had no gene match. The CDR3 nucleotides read TGTGCCAGCTCATTCACGGCGCGGGCGGGGGACGAGCAGTACTTC. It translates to CASSFTARAGDEQYF.

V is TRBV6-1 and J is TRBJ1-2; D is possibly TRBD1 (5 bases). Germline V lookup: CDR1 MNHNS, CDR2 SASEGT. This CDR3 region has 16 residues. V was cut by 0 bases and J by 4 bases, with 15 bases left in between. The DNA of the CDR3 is TGTGCCAGCAGTGAAGCGTTGATGGGGCGCGGCTATGGCTACACCTTC. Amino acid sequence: CASSEALMGRGYGYTF.

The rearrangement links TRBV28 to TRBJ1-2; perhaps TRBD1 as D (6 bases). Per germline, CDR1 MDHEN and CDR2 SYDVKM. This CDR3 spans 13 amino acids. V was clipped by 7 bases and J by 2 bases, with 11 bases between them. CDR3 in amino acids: CASTQGWNYGYTF. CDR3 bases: TGTGCCAGCACGCAGGGGTGGAACTATGGCTACACCTTC.

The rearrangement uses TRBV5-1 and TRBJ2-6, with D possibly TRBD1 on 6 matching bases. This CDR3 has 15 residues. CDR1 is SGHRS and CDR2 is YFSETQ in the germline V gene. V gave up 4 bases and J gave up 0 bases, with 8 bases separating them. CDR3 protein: CASSPGHSGANVLTF. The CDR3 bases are TGCGCCAGCAGCCCGGGACACTCTGGGGCCAACGTCCTGACTTTC.

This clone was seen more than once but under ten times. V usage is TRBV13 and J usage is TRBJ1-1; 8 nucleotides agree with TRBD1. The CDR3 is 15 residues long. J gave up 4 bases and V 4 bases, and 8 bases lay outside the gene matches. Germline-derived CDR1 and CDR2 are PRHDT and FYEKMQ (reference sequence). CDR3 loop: CASSSVRTGRTEAFF. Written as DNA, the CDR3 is TGTGCCAGCAGCTCCGTTAGGACAGGGCGCACTGAAGCTTTCTTT.

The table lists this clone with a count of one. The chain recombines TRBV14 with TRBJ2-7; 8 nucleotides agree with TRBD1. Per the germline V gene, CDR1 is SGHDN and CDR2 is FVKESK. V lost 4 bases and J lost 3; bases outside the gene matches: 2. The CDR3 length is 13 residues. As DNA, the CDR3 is TGTGCCAGCAGCCCGGGACAGGACTACGAGCAGTACTTC. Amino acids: CASSPGQDYEQYF.

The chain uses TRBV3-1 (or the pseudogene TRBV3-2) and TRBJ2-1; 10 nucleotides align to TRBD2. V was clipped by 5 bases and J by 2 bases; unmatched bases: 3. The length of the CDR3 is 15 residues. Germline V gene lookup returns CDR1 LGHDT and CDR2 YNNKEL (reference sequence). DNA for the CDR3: TGTGCCAGCAGCTTAAGCGGGGGGGCCTACAATGAGCAGTTCTTC. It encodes CASSLSGGAYNEQFF.

The CDR3 here is CASSTRDSPRGYTF. In DNA, the CDR3 is TGTGCCAGCAGCACCCGGGACAGCCCTAGAGGCTACACCTTC. The rearrangement uses TRBV9 and TRBJ1-2; 7 nucleotides agree with TRBD1. The germline CDR1 and CDR2 sequences are SGDLS and YYNGEE. Trimming took 4 bases from V and 8 from J; bases not matched to a gene: 11. This CDR3 is 14 amino acids long.

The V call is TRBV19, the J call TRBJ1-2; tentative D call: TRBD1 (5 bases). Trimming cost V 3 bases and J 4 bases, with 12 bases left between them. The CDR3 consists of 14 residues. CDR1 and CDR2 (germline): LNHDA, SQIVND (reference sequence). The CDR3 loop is CASSIPGMRYGYTF. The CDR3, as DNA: TGTGCCAGTAGTATCCCAGGGATGCGCTATGGCTACACCTTC.

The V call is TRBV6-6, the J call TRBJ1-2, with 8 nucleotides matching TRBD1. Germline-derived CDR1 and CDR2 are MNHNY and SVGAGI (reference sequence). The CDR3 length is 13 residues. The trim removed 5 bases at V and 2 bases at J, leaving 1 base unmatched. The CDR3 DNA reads TGTGCCAGCAGTGCAGGGGGCAACTATGGCTACACCTTC. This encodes CASSAGGNYGYTF.

The DNA of the CDR3 is TGTGCCAGCAGCCAAAGGACAGGGGGATCTTTCTTT. This sequence encodes CASSQRTGGSFF. V gene TRBV4-2 combines with J gene TRBJ1-1; TRBD1 matches at 10 bases. The CDR3 is 12 residues long. V lost 2 bases to trimming and J lost 12 bases; unmatched junction nucleotides: 3. The germline gives CDR1 LGHNA, CDR2 YNFKEQ.

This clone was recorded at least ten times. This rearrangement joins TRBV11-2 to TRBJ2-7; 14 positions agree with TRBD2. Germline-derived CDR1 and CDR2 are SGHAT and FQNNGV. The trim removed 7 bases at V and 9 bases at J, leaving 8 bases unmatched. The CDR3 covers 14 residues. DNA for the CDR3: TGTGCCAGCACGCCGACTAGCGGGAGGGCGGGGCAGTACTTC. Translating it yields CASTPTSGRAGQYF.

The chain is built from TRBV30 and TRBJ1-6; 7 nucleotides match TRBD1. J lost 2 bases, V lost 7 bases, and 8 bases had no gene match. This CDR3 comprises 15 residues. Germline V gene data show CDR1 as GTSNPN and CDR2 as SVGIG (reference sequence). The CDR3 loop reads CASTGERTYNSPLHF. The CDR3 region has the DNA TGTGCCTCTACAGGGGAGAGGACCTATAATTCACCCCTCCACTTT.

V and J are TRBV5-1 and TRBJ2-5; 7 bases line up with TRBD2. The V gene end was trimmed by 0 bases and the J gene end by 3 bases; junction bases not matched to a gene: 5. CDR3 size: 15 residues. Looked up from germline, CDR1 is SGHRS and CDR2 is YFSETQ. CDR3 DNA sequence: TGCGCCAGCAGCTTGGTACTAGCGAACGAAGAGACCCAGTACTTC. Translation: CASSLVLANEETQYF.

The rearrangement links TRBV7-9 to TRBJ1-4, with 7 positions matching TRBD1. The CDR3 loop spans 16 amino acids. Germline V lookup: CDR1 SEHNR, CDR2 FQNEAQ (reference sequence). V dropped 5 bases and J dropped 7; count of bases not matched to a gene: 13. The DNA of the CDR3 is TGTGCCAGCAGCGCCCGAGGGACAGAGGAAACTGAAAAACTGTTTTTT. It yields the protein CASSARGTEETEKLFF.

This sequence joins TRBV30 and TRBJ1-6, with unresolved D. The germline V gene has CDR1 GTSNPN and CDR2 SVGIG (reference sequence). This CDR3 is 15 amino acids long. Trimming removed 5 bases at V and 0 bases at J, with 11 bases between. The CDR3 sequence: CAWGRLSSYNSPLHF. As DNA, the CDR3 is TGTGCCTGGGGAAGACTGAGCTCCTATAATTCACCCCTCCACTTT.

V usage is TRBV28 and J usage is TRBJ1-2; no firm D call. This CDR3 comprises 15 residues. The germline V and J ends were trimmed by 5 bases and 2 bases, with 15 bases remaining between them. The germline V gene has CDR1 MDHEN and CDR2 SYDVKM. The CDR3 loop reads CASSGIRESNYGYTF. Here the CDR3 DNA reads TGTGCCAGCAGTGGGATTCGGGAATCCAACTATGGCTACACCTTC.

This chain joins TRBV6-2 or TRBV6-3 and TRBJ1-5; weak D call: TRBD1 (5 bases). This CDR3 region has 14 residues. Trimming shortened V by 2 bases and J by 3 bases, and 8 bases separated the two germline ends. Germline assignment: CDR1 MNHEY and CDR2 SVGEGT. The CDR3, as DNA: TGTGCCAGCAGTTACAGACAGCACAATCAGCCCCAGCATTTT. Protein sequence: CASSYRQHNQPQHF.